The entry that follows covers one T cell receptor (beta chain) sequence. The antigen remains undetermined. Time point noted: persistent/refractory GD, antithyroid drugs over 5 years with positive TRAb. RNA from PBMCs was the source of the TCR library. This CDR3 is built from 16 residues. Germline CDR1 reads SGHRS; CDR2 reads YFSETQ. J was trimmed by 4 bases and V by 3 bases; bases with no gene match: 7. The authors built TCR beta libraries using iRepertoire HTBI primers and Arm-PCR of CDR3 regions. As processed by the authors: Throughout the samples, researchers identified 60 to 70 TRBV and approximately 13 TRBJ segments. Each CDR3 protein gets one entry after TCRdb re-called the multiplex PCR reads with MiXCR. These V and J calls originate from TCRdb's pipeline instead of the authors' own analysis. The table has 600,000 to 800,000 distinct CDR3 sequences, about 30% seen once. This specimen belongs to a study of regulatory T cells in long-lasting Graves disease. Study-wide context: The definition of persistent Graves' disease was over 5 years of antithyroid drugs with positive TSH receptor antibodies. Regarding the study as a whole: Under persistent disease, TRBV28, TRBJ1-2 and TRBJ2-5 were used preferentially. Accuracy was possibly reduced by small sample size.

The source was peripheral blood mononuclear cells (PBMCs), collected when the disease was refractory, from a patient treated with antithyroid drugs. V is TRBV5-1 and J is TRBJ1-3; 10 nucleotides line up with TRBD1. This TCR was recovered from a female donor with Graves disease. CDR3 protein: CASSSTGQGPGNTIYF. The CDR3 coding sequence is TGCGCCAGCAGCTCAACGGGACAGGGGCCAGGAAACACCATATATTTT. The full variable domain, completed using reference TRBV5-1 and TRBJ1-3, is KAGVTQTPRYLIKTRGQQVTLSCSPISGHRSVSWYQQTPGQGLQFLFEYFSETQRNKGNFPGRFSGRQFSNSRSEMNVSTLELGDSALYLCASSSTGQGPGNTIYFGEGSWLTVV.